The present T cell receptor (beta chain) was sequenced within a study of T-cell memory formation after mild COVID-19. This clonotype was seen a few times. TCRdb fed the 5' RACE reads into MiXCR, producing one record per CDR3 protein. The repertoire holds 340,000 or so distinct CDR3 sequences, with roughly 13% as singletons. V lost 2 bases to trimming and J lost 5 bases, with 8 bases between them. The CDR3 length is 13 residues. Germline CDR1 is LGHNA and CDR2 is YSLEER. The sequenced sample consisted of PBMCs or a T cell subset sorted from them (not recorded which). This rearrangement joins TRBV4-3 to TRBJ2-3; maybe TRBD2 (6 bases). This receptor was obtained from a man aged 18 to 29 who had mild COVID-19 (a few samples of this study predate the infection). Cell type and time point are not known. CDR3 residues: CASSQTGVDTQYF. The CDR3, as DNA: TGCGCCAGCAGCCAAACGGGGGTAGATACGCAGTATTTT.